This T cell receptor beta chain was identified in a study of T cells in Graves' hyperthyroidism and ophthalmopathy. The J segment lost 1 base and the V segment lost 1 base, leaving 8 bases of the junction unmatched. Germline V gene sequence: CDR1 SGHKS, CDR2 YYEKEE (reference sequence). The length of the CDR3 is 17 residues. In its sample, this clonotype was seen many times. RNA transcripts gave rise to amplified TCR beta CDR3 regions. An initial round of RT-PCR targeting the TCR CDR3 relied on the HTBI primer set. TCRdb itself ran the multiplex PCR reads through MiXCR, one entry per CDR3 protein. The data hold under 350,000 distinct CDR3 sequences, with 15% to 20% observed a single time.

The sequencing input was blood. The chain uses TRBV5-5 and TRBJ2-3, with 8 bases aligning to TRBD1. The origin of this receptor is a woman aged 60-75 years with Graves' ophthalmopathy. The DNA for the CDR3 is TGTGCCAGCAGCTTGTTTCAGGGGGCCTTCGGCACAGATACGCAGTATTTT. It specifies CASSLFQGAFGTDTQYF.